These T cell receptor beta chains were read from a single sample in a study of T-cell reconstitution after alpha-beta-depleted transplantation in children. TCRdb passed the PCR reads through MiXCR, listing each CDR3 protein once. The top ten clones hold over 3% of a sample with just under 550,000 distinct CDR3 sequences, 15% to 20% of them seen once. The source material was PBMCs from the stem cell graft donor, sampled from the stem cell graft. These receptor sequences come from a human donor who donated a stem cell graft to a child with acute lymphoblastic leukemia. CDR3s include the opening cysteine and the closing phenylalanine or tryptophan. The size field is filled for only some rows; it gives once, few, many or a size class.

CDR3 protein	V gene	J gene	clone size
CASSELTINEQFF	TRBV10-1	TRBJ2-1	many
CASSKDRASRELFF	TRBV10-1	TRBJ2-2	NA
CANRWASNYGYTF	TRBV6-1	TRBJ1-2	NA
CASSDPTGGVDSFEQFF	TRBV11-2	TRBJ2-1	few
CASSLGRESIYGYTF	TRBV5-4	TRBJ1-2	NA
CASSELGASVPGNTIYF	TRBV6-1	TRBJ1-3	NA
CASGFEGGSEAFF	TRBV12-5	TRBJ1-1	few
CSAEGQGPGEQYF	TRBV20-1	TRBJ2-7	NA
CASNSYEQYF	TRBV27	TRBJ2-7	few
CASRETGAEETQYF	TRBV7-9	TRBJ2-5	NA
CASSFTSGRVNEQFF	TRBV12-3/TRBV12-4	TRBJ2-1	NA
CASSQRGFQETQYF	TRBV4-1	TRBJ2-5	NA
CSAREPGLAGSGEQFF	TRBV20-1	TRBJ2-1	few
CASSSTSIGTGELFF	TRBV7-3	TRBJ2-2	few
CASSLEVAGDTGELFF	TRBV4-2	TRBJ2-2	few
CASSLQSSSYEQYF	TRBV5-1	TRBJ2-7	NA
CASSIRTGNQPQHF	TRBV19	TRBJ1-5	NA
CASSLAGLGDTQYF	TRBV12-3/TRBV12-4	TRBJ2-3	NA
CASSVVGVLGGTEAFF	TRBV9	TRBJ1-1	NA
CASSLTRGRGYEQYF	TRBV5-5	TRBJ2-7	few
CASRTPNQPQHF	TRBV6-2/TRBV6-3	TRBJ1-5	many
CSVDFAEIQETQYF	TRBV29-1	TRBJ2-5	NA
CASSLKYNEQFF	TRBV12-3/TRBV12-4	TRBJ2-1	many
CASSLALSNQPQHF	TRBV7-9	TRBJ1-5	NA
CASSLGVYYTGELFF	TRBV7-8	TRBJ2-2	NA
CASSHREDEQFF	TRBV3-1	TRBJ2-1	NA
CATSRSGTGGISGNTIYF	TRBV15	TRBJ1-3	few
CASSLPPPSGTGGITDTQYF	TRBV11-1	TRBJ2-3	NA
CSASGPLNTFF	TRBV20-1	TRBJ1-1	NA
CASSQLFRSVQANYGYTF	TRBV4-1	TRBJ1-2	NA
CATSSVQGAEQYF	TRBV15	TRBJ2-7	few
CAISDSVGRGIGQFF	TRBV10-3	TRBJ2-1	NA
CSARDAGYNEQFF	TRBV20-1	TRBJ2-1	NA
CASAEREGRGNEQFF	TRBV5-1	TRBJ2-1	many
CAWSVLDPGEQYF	TRBV30	TRBJ2-7	NA
CASSAGEAGAKGNEQFF	TRBV4-1	TRBJ2-1	NA
CASSLALGSYEQYF	TRBV12-3/TRBV12-4	TRBJ2-7	few
CASSRETGGLNYGYTF	TRBV4-1	TRBJ1-2	NA
CASSSPTDRGLPYEQYF	TRBV11-2	TRBJ2-7	NA
CASSLAKGPLTEAFF	TRBV12-3/TRBV12-4	TRBJ1-1	NA
CASSLRGLTEKLFF	TRBV7-9	TRBJ1-4	few
CASSVNPGQVDGYTF	TRBV5-1	TRBJ1-2	few
CSARELETTEAFF	TRBV20-1	TRBJ1-1	NA
CASRGTSTQTQYF	TRBV27	TRBJ2-5	few
CASTNITYEQYF	TRBV7-9	TRBJ2-7	NA
CSITGKDTEAFF	TRBV29-1	TRBJ1-1	NA
CASSNRGYNQPQHF	TRBV27	TRBJ1-5	few
CASSRDRPFGAGVGNEQFF	TRBV7-3	TRBJ2-1	few
CSARDRETLAGGPRYNEQFF	TRBV20-1	TRBJ2-1	NA
CASSSGLSYYEQYF	TRBV6-5	TRBJ2-7	NA
CASSLYTGGPYEQYF	TRBV12-3/TRBV12-4	TRBJ2-7	NA